This is a list of T cell receptor beta chains from one sample in a study of T cells after yellow fever vaccination. From the 5' RACE reads, TCRdb called clonotypes with MiXCR, one entry per CDR3 protein. Of about 230,000 distinct CDR3 sequences in the sample, 6% to 8% were seen once. This specimen was CD4+ T cells sorted from PBMCs, taken on the day of the yellow fever booster vaccination. These receptor sequences come from a young man who received the YFV17D yellow fever vaccine. The CDR3 runs from the conserved cysteine through the conserved F or W. Fields, in order: J gene, clone size, V gene, D gene, CDR3 DNA, CDR3 protein. D genes are given only for firm matches. Not all rows give a size; the values are once, few, many and, for expanded clones, a class.

>TRBJ2-1|-|TRBV6-1|TRBD2
TGTGCCAGCAGACTAGCGGGAGGAAAGAGTGAGCAGTTCTTC
CASRLAGGKSEQFF
>TRBJ2-7|many|TRBV5-1|TRBD2
TGCGCCAGCAGCTTTGTAGCGGGAGGTTACGAGCAGTACTTC
CASSFVAGGYEQYF
>TRBJ2-5|-|TRBV24-1|TRBD2
TGTGCCACCTCCCCGGGGGGGGAGGAGACCCAGTACTTC
CATSPGGEETQYF
>TRBJ2-7|few|TRBV7-2|TRBD1
TGTGCCAGCAGCTTCGACCGGGACAGGGGACGCTACGAGCAGTACTTC
CASSFDRDRGRYEQYF
>TRBJ2-7|-|TRBV7-2|-
TGTGCCAGCAGCTTATTTTCGCCGGGGTCATCCGAGCAGTACTTC
CASSLFSPGSSEQYF
>TRBJ2-7|few|TRBV6-6|-
TGTGCCAGCAGTTTTTCCCTACGGGAGCAGTACTTC
CASSFSLREQYF
>TRBJ1-2|few|TRBV6-6|TRBD1
TGTGCCAGCAGTTACGTGGCAGGGGGTGGCTACACCTTC
CASSYVAGGGYTF
>TRBJ2-7|-|TRBV12-3/TRBV12-4|TRBD2
TGTGCCAGCAGCAGGGGACTAGCGGGATACTACGAGCAGTACTTC
CASSRGLAGYYEQYF
>TRBJ2-7|many|TRBV6-2/TRBV6-3|-
TGTGCCAGCAACGCGAGGGGTCGGATGACATACGAGCAGTACTTC
CASNARGRMTYEQYF
>TRBJ2-7|many|TRBV5-8|TRBD1
TGTGCCAGCAGCTTGTTCTGGAACAGGGGGAACAGCGAGCAGTACTTC
CASSLFWNRGNSEQYF
>TRBJ2-7|few|TRBV7-8|-
TGTGCCAGCAGCTTTACATACCAGGCAGGGAACTACGAGCAGTACTTC
CASSFTYQAGNYEQYF
>TRBJ2-7|many|TRBV20-1|TRBD2
TGCAGTGCTTTTACTAGCGGGAGGTACGAGCAGTACTTC
CSAFTSGRYEQYF
>TRBJ1-6|-|TRBV12-3/TRBV12-4|TRBD1
TGTGCCAGCACCATGGGGACAGTTAAGAAGTCACCCCTCCACTTT
CASTMGTVKKSPLHF
>TRBJ2-3|-|TRBV27|-
TGTGCCAGCAGGGGACCCAGGAGTCGGGATACGCAGTATTTT
CASRGPRSRDTQYF
>TRBJ2-2|few|TRBV19|TRBD2
TGTGCCAGACCGACTAGCGGGGCTTTGTCCGGGGAGCTGTTTTTT
CARPTSGALSGELFF
>TRBJ2-7|-|TRBV3-1|TRBD2
TGTGCCAGCAGCCAAGATCGCGGGGCAGGAATAGCGGGGGACTCCTACGAGCAGTACTTC
CASSQDRGAGIAGDSYEQYF
>TRBJ2-1|few|TRBV20-1|-
TGCAGTGCTTCGCTAGCTCGTGAGCAGTTCTTC
CSASLAREQFF
>TRBJ1-2|-|TRBV28|-
TGTGCCAGCATGGGGACGACGGAAAACTATGGCTACACCTTC
CASMGTTENYGYTF
>TRBJ2-7|many|TRBV5-1|-
TGCGCCAGCAGCCAGGCAGACAGGACCTACGAGCAGTACTTC
CASSQADRTYEQYF
>TRBJ2-7|few|TRBV29-1|TRBD1
TGCAGCGTTGAAGGGGGACAGGGGGACTACGAGCAGTACTTC
CSVEGGQGDYEQYF
>TRBJ2-5|many|TRBV3-1|TRBD1
TGTGCCAGCAGCCCCCGGACAGGGCCTCAAGAGACCCAGTACTTC
CASSPRTGPQETQYF
>TRBJ2-1|few|TRBV7-2|TRBD2
TGTGCCAGCAGCACGGGACTAGCGGGAAACAATGAGCAGTTCTTC
CASSTGLAGNNEQFF
>TRBJ1-4|many|TRBV7-6|-
TGTGCCAGCAGCCCGACTACTCGGGGCCGCGGAAAACTGTTTTTT
CASSPTTRGRGKLFF
>TRBJ1-1|-|TRBV2|-
TGTGCCAGCGGGGGGGGGGACACTGAAGCTTTCTTT
CASGGGDTEAFF